This T cell receptor beta chain came from a study of shared T cell receptors in the human thymus. V lost 11 bases and J 5 bases, leaving 12 bases between the germline ends. CDR3 length: 11 residues. Germline assignment: CDR1 MDHEN and CDR2 SYDVKM. Libraries were prepared by immunoSEQ multiplex PCR; TCRdb keeps only in-frame clonotypes and omits some of them. The sample includes approximately 730,000 clones, 70% to 90% of them seen just once. In addition, the sample was reused for a study of human thymus T cells. That paper states: Thymic and blood repertoires seemed to show skewed V and J gene use.

The sequenced material came from thymocytes. The rearrangement uses TRBV28 and TRBJ1-1; TRBD1 might be the D (5 bases). This clonotype was sampled from a girl under three years old with a congenital heart defect. The CDR3 DNA follows: TGTGCCGGGGGGTTCGGTACTGAAGCTTTCTTT. Its translation is CAGGFGTEAFF.